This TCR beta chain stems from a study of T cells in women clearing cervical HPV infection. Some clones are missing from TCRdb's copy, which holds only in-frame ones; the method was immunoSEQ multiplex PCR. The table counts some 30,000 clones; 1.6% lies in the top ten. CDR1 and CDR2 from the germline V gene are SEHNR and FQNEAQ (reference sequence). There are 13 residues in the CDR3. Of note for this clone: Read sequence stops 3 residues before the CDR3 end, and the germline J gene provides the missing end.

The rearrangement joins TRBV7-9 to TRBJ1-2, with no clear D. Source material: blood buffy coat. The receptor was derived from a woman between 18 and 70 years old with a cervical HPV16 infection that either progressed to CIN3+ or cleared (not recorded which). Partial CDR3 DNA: TGTGCCAGCAGCTTGGCTAACACAGATACC. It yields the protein CASSLANTDT. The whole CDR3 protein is CASSLANTDTYTF.